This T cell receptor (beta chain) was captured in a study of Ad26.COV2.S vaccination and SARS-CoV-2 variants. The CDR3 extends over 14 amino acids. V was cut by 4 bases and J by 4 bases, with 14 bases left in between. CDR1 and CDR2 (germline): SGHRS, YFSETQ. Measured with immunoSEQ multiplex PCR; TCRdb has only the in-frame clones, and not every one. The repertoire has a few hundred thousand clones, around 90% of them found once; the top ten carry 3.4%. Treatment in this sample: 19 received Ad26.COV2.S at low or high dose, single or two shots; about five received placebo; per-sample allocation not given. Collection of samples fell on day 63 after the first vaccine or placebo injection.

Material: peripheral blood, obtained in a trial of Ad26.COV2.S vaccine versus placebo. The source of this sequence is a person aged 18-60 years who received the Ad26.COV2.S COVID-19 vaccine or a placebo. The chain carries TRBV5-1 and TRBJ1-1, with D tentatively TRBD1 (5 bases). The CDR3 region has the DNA TGCGCCAGCAGCACGGACCTTGGGGGCACTGAAGCTTTCTTT. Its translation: CASSTDLGGTEAFF. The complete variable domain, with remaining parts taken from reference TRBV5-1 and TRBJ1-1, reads KAGVTQTPRYLIKTRGQQVTLSCSPISGHRSVSWYQQTPGQGLQFLFEYFSETQRNKGNFPGRFSGRQFSNSRSEMNVSTLELGDSALYLCASSTDLGGTEAFFGQGTRLTVV.